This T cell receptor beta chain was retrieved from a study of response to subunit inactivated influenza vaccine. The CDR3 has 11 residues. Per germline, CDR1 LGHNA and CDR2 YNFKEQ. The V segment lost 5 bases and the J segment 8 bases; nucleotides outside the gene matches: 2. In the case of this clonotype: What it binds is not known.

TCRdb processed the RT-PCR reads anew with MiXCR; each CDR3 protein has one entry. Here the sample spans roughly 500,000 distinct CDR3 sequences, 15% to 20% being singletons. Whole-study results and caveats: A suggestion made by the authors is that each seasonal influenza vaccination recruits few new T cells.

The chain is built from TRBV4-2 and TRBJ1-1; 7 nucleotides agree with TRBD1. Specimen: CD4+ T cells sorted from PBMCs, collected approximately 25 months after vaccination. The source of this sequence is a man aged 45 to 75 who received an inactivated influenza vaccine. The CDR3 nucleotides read TGTGCCAGCAGCTTGACAGGGGAAGCTTTCTTT. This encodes CASSLTGEAFF.